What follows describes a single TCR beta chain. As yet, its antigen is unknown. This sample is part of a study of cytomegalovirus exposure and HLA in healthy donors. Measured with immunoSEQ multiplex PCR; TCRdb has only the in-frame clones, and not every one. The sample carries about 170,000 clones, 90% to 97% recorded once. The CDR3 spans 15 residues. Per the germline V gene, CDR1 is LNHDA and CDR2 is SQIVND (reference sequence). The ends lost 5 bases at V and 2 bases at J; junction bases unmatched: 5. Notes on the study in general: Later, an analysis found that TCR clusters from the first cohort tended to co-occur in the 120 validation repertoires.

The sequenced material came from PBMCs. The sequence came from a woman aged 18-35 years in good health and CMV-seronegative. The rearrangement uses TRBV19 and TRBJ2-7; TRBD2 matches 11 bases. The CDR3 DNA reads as TGTGCCAGTAGTCCGGCTAGCGGGGGGACCTACGAGCAGTACTTC. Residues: CASSPASGGTYEQYF.